This TCR beta chain stems from a study of identical twins. TCRdb re-called the 5' RACE reads with MiXCR, one entry per CDR3 protein. Among fewer than 650,000 distinct CDR3 sequences listed, roughly 6.6% were seen once. This CDR3 region has 16 residues. CDR1 and CDR2 (germline): MNHEY, SVGAGI. Trimming stripped 0 bases from V and 6 bases from J, with 17 bases between. No donor was unhealthy or non-Caucasian. General study results and limits: The study found weaker excess twin sharing in beta out-of-frame sequences.

With regard to this clonotype: The antigen remains unidentified.

The same specimen was also included in a second study, on yellow fever vaccine responses in identical twins. That study reports: Among the twins, the vaccine T cell response reportedly seemed partly convergent and partly personalized.

V and J are TRBV6-5 and TRBJ1-1; a possible D gene is TRBD1 (5 bases). The clonotype was recovered from a woman aged 18-29 years in good health. What was sequenced was PBMCs. In nucleotides, the CDR3 is TGTGCCAGCAGTTACTCGATTCTGGGGGTCGAGGCTGAAGCTTTCTTT. Translating it yields CASSYSILGVEAEAFF.